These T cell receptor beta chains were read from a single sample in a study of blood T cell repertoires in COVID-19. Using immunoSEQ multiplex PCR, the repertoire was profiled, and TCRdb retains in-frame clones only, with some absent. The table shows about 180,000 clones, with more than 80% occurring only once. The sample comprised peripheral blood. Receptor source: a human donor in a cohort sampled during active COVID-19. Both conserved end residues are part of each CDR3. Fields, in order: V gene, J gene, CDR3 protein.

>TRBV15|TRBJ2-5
CATSRVRNQETQYF
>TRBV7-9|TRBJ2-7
CASSPPIATGGSYEQYF
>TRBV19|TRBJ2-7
CASSTRGQSYEQYF
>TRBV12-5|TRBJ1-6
CASGLVPLTGVNSPLHF
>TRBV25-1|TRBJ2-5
CASFDRVLIQETQYF
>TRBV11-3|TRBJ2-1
CASSLGGLDEQFF
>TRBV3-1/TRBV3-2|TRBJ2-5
CASSPESGGETQYF
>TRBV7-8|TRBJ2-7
CASSRAGTGGSEQYF
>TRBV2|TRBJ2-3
CASTLTRDTDTQYF
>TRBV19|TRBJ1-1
CASSLSGGTEAFF
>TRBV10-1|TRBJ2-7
CASSESGGSYEQYF
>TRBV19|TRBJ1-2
CASSMEGYYGYTF
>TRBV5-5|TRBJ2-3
CASSLGLAVDTQYF
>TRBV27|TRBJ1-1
CASSSSGYPMNTEAFF
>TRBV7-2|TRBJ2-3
CASSLVAAGSGTDTQYF
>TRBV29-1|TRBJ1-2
CSVEEGGPVGYTF
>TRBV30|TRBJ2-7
CAWSEDRGFYEQYF
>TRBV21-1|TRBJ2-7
CASSQGLKYEQYF
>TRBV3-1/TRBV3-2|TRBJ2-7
CASSQMTGGESSYEQYF
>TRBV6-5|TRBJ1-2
CASSYGTNYGYTF
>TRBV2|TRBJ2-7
CASSEYGGGALIGDEQYF
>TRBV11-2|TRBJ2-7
CASRQLRDRGHEQYF
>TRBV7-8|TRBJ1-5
CASSDGQGILQPQHF
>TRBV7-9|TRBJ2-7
CASSKSTGTSGYEQYF
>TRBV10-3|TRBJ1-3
CAISLGGGNTIYF
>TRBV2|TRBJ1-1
CASRLQGASEAFF
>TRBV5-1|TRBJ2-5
CASSRKETQYF
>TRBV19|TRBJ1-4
CASSSRTGFEKLFF
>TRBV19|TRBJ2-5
CASSPPPGLQETQYF
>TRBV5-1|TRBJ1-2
CASSLDSSYGYTF
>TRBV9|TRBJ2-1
CASSPTSTGQNNEQFF
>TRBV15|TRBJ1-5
CATSPDRSAGLYSNQPQHF
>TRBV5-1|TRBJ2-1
CASSLGQGHKFF
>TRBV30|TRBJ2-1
CAWSSVTGVNMGQFF
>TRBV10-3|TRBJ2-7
CATGERGGVLHEQYF